The rows below give T cell receptor beta chains drawn from one sample of a study of cytomegalovirus exposure and HLA in healthy donors. Sequencing used immunoSEQ multiplex PCR; TCRdb keeps in-frame clones, though not all of them. This sample has about 250,000 clones; roughly nine tenths occur once, and the top ten carry 9.5% to 15%. Sequencing was carried out using PBMCs. The receptors come from a man in his late teens or twenties in good health and CMV-seropositive. CDR3s include the opening cysteine and the closing phenylalanine or tryptophan. The D gene is left open where the match is weak. Part of the rows lack a size; the others show once, few, many or a class for expanded clones.

abundance	v_gene	d_gene	j_gene	CDR3aa	CDR3nt
NA	TRBV19	NA	TRBJ2-1	CASNTGSPYNEQFF	TGTGCCAGTAATACAGGGAGTCCCTACAATGAGCAGTTCTTC
NA	TRBV5-1	TRBD2	TRBJ2-1	CASSLVLAGGYNEQFF	TGCGCCAGCAGCTTGGTATTAGCGGGAGGTTACAATGAGCAGTTCTTC
NA	TRBV7-8	TRBD1	TRBJ2-7	CASKLGTGERYEQYF	TGTGCCAGCAAGCTTGGGACAGGGGAGAGGTACGAGCAGTACTTC
NA	TRBV27	TRBD2	TRBJ2-1	CASSLEGTSGDNEQFF	TGTGCCAGCAGTTTAGAGGGGACTAGCGGGGACAATGAGCAGTTCTTC
NA	TRBV30	NA	TRBJ2-2	CAWTSLGTGELFF	TGTGCCTGGACCTCCCTAGGGACCGGGGAGCTGTTTTTT
NA	TRBV30	TRBD2	TRBJ2-3	CAWSQGLAGGSDTQYF	TGTGCCTGGAGTCAGGGACTAGCGGGAGGTTCAGATACGCAGTATTTT
NA	TRBV29-1	NA	TRBJ2-7	CSVVAGPEQYF	TGCAGCGTTGTTGCAGGGCCAGAGCAGTACTTC
NA	TRBV27	TRBD2	TRBJ2-1	CASTPQGLAGAYNEQFF	TGTGCCAGCACCCCCCAGGGACTAGCGGGAGCTTACAATGAGCAGTTCTTC
NA	TRBV4-2	NA	TRBJ2-4	CASSQVGELAKNIQYF	TGTGCCAGCAGCCAAGTCGGGGAACTAGCCAAAAACATTCAGTACTTC
NA	TRBV11-2	NA	TRBJ2-7	CASSLDETTTLGVEQYF	TGTGCCAGCAGCTTAGATGAGACCACAACCCTGGGGGTTGAGCAGTACTTC
NA	TRBV7-9	TRBD2	TRBJ2-7	CASSLPSGKSYEQYF	TGTGCCAGCAGCCTCCCTAGCGGGAAATCCTACGAGCAGTACTTC
NA	TRBV5-1	TRBD2	TRBJ2-7	CASSGLLAGVREQYF	TGCGCCAGCTCCGGACTACTAGCGGGAGTGAGGGAGCAGTACTTC
NA	TRBV30	TRBD1	TRBJ1-5	CAWSVKGGYQPQHF	TGTGCCTGGAGTGTAAAAGGGGGCTATCAGCCCCAGCATTTT
NA	TRBV5-1	NA	TRBJ2-3	CASSSTGLAGEDTQYF	TGCGCCAGCAGCTCTACAGGGTTGGCAGGAGAAGATACGCAGTATTTT
NA	TRBV2	NA	TRBJ2-3	CASILEEGQSTDTQYF	TGTGCCAGCATCCTCGAGGAGGGGCAGAGCACAGATACGCAGTATTTT
NA	TRBV10-3	NA	TRBJ2-7	CAISESAEQYF	TGTGCCATCAGTGAGTCCGCCGAGCAGTACTTC
NA	TRBV2	TRBD1	TRBJ1-2	CASSEYRGRDYGYTF	TGTGCCAGCAGTGAATATAGGGGGCGAGATTATGGCTACACCTTC
NA	TRBV7-2	NA	TRBJ2-3	CAGSGGLTDTQYF	TGTGCCGGATCTGGGGGTCTCACAGATACGCAGTATTTT
few	TRBV2	NA	TRBJ1-2	CASNFGVGGYTF	TGTGCCAGCAACTTCGGAGTCGGGGGCTACACCTTC
once	TRBV7-2	NA	TRBJ1-5	CASSFRGRDQPQHF	TGTGCCAGCAGCTTCCGGGGCCGTGACCAGCCCCAGCATTTT
NA	TRBV7-2	TRBD2	TRBJ2-2	CASSLISGGSYTGELFF	TGTGCCAGCAGCTTAATTTCGGGCGGGAGTTACACCGGGGAGCTGTTTTTT
NA	TRBV5-4	TRBD1	TRBJ2-7	CASSLGQGVSYEQYF	TGTGCCAGCAGCTTGGGCCAGGGGGTCTCCTACGAGCAGTACTTC
NA	TRBV30	TRBD1	TRBJ1-2	CAWSRDRVGYTF	TGTGCCTGGAGCCGGGACAGGGTGGGATACACCTTC
few	TRBV29-1	NA	TRBJ2-1	CSVEGGSRHEQFF	TGCAGCGTTGAAGGGGGTTCAAGACATGAGCAGTTCTTC
NA	TRBV27	NA	TRBJ2-7	CASSLSKGQGLYEQYF	TGTGCCAGCAGTTTATCGAAGGGGCAGGGTCTATACGAGCAGTACTTC
NA	TRBV29-1	NA	TRBJ2-5	CSVEEEGSQETQYF	TGCAGCGTTGAAGAAGAGGGCAGCCAAGAGACCCAGTACTTC
NA	TRBV28	TRBD1	TRBJ1-1	CASSQGAKGEAFF	TGTGCCAGCAGTCAGGGGGCAAAGGGTGAAGCTTTCTTT
few	TRBV7-2	NA	TRBJ1-5	CASSSFQGQPQHF	TGTGCCAGCAGCTCATTCCAGGGCCAGCCCCAGCATTTT
few	TRBV27	NA	TRBJ1-1	CASSLSARVDAFF	TGTGCCAGCAGTTTATCCGCCAGGGTCGATGCTTTCTTT
NA	TRBV2	NA	TRBJ1-5	CASSEGRGNQPQHF	TGTGCCAGCAGTGAAGGAAGAGGAAATCAGCCCCAGCATTTT
once	TRBV29-1	NA	TRBJ1-1	CSVDSRPKMNTEAFF	TGCAGCGTTGACTCCAGGCCAAAAATGAACACTGAAGCTTTCTTT
NA	TRBV7-9	TRBD1	TRBJ2-7	CASSLATGGRLSYEQYF	TGTGCCAGCAGCTTAGCAACAGGGGGCAGGTTGAGTTACGAGCAGTACTTC
NA	TRBV30	TRBD2	TRBJ2-1	CAWRELAGAYNEQFF	TGTGCCTGGAGGGAACTAGCGGGGGCCTACAATGAGCAGTTCTTC
NA	TRBV19	TRBD2	TRBJ2-7	CASSLTSGRAPGSYEQYF	TGTGCCAGTAGTTTAACTAGCGGGAGGGCGCCGGGTTCCTACGAGCAGTACTTC
NA	TRBV29-1	NA	TRBJ2-7	CSVGVSGSYEQYF	TGCAGCGTTGGTGTCAGCGGATCCTACGAGCAGTACTTC
NA	TRBV6-5	NA	TRBJ2-1	CASSYSVLAEYNEQFF	TGTGCCAGCAGTTACTCGGTATTAGCGGAGTACAATGAGCAGTTCTTC
NA	TRBV29-1	NA	TRBJ1-1	CSVEATMNTEAFF	TGCAGCGTTGAGGCCACCATGAACACTGAAGCTTTCTTT
few	TRBV7-9	TRBD2	TRBJ2-7	CASSRYGTSGSSYEQYF	TGTGCCAGCAGCCGATATGGGACTAGCGGGAGTTCCTACGAGCAGTACTTC
NA	TRBV5-4	NA	TRBJ2-1	CASNEGPSWEQFF	TGTGCCAGCAACGAAGGACCATCTTGGGAGCAGTTCTTC
NA	TRBV5-1	TRBD1	TRBJ1-1	CASSLEGARNTEAFF	TGCGCCAGCAGCTTAGAGGGGGCTCGGAACACTGAAGCTTTCTTT
NA	TRBV11-1	NA	TRBJ2-7	CASSLISDSYEQYF	TGTGCCAGCAGCTTAATCTCGGACAGCTACGAGCAGTACTTC
few	TRBV10-3	NA	TRBJ1-3	CAISEDTFSGNTIYF	TGTGCCATCAGTGAGGATACATTCTCTGGAAACACCATATATTTT
NA	TRBV27	TRBD1	TRBJ2-7	CASSPSDRDYEQYF	TGTGCCAGCAGTCCTTCGGACAGGGACTACGAGCAGTACTTC
few	TRBV6-1	TRBD2	TRBJ2-3	CASTMGLAGADTQYF	TGTGCCAGCACCATGGGACTAGCGGGAGCAGATACGCAGTATTTT
NA	TRBV29-1	TRBD2	TRBJ2-7	CSVRTSGIGEQYF	TGCAGCGTTAGGACTAGCGGGATAGGCGAGCAGTACTTC
NA	TRBV27	NA	TRBJ2-7	CASSLKQGAYEQYF	TGTGCCAGCAGCCTAAAACAGGGCGCCTACGAGCAGTACTTC
NA	TRBV7-9	NA	TRBJ1-3	CASSPGGVTGNTIYF	TGTGCCAGCAGCCCCGGTGGGGTGACTGGAAACACCATATATTTT
NA	TRBV5-6	TRBD2	TRBJ2-3	CASSSTSGSRDTQYF	TGTGCCAGCAGCTCCACTAGCGGGAGTAGGGATACGCAGTATTTT